Below, 30 T cell receptor beta chains from the same sample are listed, as sequenced in a study of T-cell memory formation after mild COVID-19. Each CDR3 protein gets one entry after TCRdb re-called the 5' RACE reads with MiXCR. The sample records around 130,000 distinct CDR3 sequences, roughly 6% being singletons. The specimen sequenced was PBMCs or a T cell subset sorted from them (not recorded which). The source is an adult woman who had mild COVID-19 (a few samples of this study predate the infection). Cell type and time point are not known.

The chain carries TRBV7-3 and TRBJ2-1; TRBD2 matches at 7 bases. This CDR3 region has 14 residues. Trimming took 5 bases from V and 5 from J; bases not matched to a gene: 6. CDR1 is SGHTA and CDR2 is FQGTGA in the germline V gene. As DNA, the CDR3 is TGTGCCAGCAGCGGAGGGAGGGAAGACAATGAGCAGTTCTTC. Encoded protein: CASSGGREDNEQFF.

This clonotype was observed many times. The V gene is TRBV5-1, the J gene TRBJ2-1; 10 nucleotides line up with TRBD1. The CDR3 runs 14 residues. The junction had 5 bases not matched to a gene; V was cut back by 4 bases and J by 7 bases. The germline CDR1 and CDR2 sequences are SGHRS and YFSETQ. The CDR3 here is CASSGQGGGNEQFF. CDR3 in DNA: TGCGCCAGCAGCGGACAGGGGGGCGGAAATGAGCAGTTCTTC.

The J gene is TRBJ1-5, the V gene TRBV27, with TRBD1 matching 10 bases. Trimming cost V 5 bases and J 1 base; bases outside gene matches: 2. The germline V gene encodes CDR1 MNHEY and CDR2 SMNVEV (reference sequence). The CDR3 is 15 amino acids. CDR3 sequence (DNA): TGTGCCAGCAGTAGGACAGGGGGAAGCAATCAGCCCCAGCATTTT. It codes for CASSRTGGSNQPQHF.

The chain links TRBV5-1 to TRBJ1-2; TRBD1 matches at 8 bases. V dropped 0 bases and J dropped 3; count of bases not matched to a gene: 4. The CDR3 consists of 15 residues. Germline V gene lookup returns CDR1 SGHRS and CDR2 YFSETQ. The CDR3 sequence is CASSLVPGGDYGYTF. In DNA form, the CDR3 reads TGCGCCAGCAGCTTGGTGCCAGGGGGCGACTATGGCTACACCTTC.

This clonotype appeared a few times. The chain combines TRBV9 with TRBJ2-2; 11 bases align to TRBD2. With V trimmed by 2 bases and J by 6 bases, 6 bases remained unmatched. The germline gives CDR1 SGDLS, CDR2 YYNGEE. This CDR3 comprises 16 residues. CDR3 amino acids: CASSVPGLAGPGELFF. The CDR3 DNA follows: TGTGCCAGCAGCGTCCCCGGACTAGCGGGCCCCGGGGAGCTGTTTTTT.

This chain connects TRBV6-5 to TRBJ2-3, with TRBD2 identical over 8 bases. Germline CDR1 reads MNHEY; CDR2 reads SVGAGI. The CDR3 has 17 amino acids. V was clipped by 0 bases and J by 0 bases; unmatched bases: 5. For the CDR3, the DNA is TGTGCCAGCAGTTACTCGCCGGGACTAGGGAGCACAGATACGCAGTATTTT. Translation: CASSYSPGLGSTDTQYF.

In this sample, this clonotype turned up a few times. V and J are TRBV6-5 and TRBJ1-5; D possibly corresponds to TRBD1 (6 bases). Per germline, CDR1 MNHEY and CDR2 SVGAGI. The CDR3 sequence is 14 residues long. The V and J ends lost 5 bases and 1 base respectively, with 9 bases between them. CDR3 sequence (DNA): TGTGCCAGCAGTGCGGACAGAAGCAATCAGCCCCAGCATTTT. This codes for CASSADRSNQPQHF.

This chain uses TRBV15 with TRBJ1-5, with D perhaps matching TRBD1 (6 bases). The germline V and J ends were trimmed by 5 bases and 6 bases, with 17 bases remaining between them. Looked up from germline, CDR1 is LNHNV and CDR2 is YYDKDF (reference sequence). This CDR3 has 15 amino acids. CDR3 residues: CATSGSKTGFQPQHF. CDR3 DNA sequence: TGTGCCACCAGCGGCTCTAAGACAGGTTTTCAGCCCCAGCATTTT.

This clonotype was seen only a few times. The chain combines TRBV18 with TRBJ2-1; 7 nucleotides line up with TRBD2. The CDR3 extends over 11 amino acids. Germline CDR1 KGHSH, CDR2 LQKENI. With V trimmed by 6 bases and J by 14 bases, 7 bases remained unmatched. The CDR3 region has the DNA TGTGCCAGCTCGAACGAGACTAGCAAGTTCTTC. Translated: CASSNETSKFF.

The chain uses TRBV24-1 and TRBJ2-1; D may be TRBD1 (6 bases). In germline, CDR1 is KGHDR, CDR2 SFDVKD. The germline V and J ends were trimmed by 3 bases and 7 bases, with 24 bases remaining between them. The CDR3 spans 18 residues. The CDR3 region has the DNA TGTGCCACCAGTGATCCGGGCCGCAGGGGCTATCTGGTTAATGAGCAGTTCTTC. Residues: CATSDPGRRGYLVNEQFF.

This clonotype was recorded a few times. The chain joins TRBV5-1 to TRBJ1-5, with D possibly being TRBD1 (6 bases). The germline V and J ends were trimmed by 0 bases and 1 base, with 8 bases remaining between them. Germline V gene sequence: CDR1 SGHRS, CDR2 YFSETQ. This CDR3 comprises 15 residues. In DNA, the CDR3 is TGCGCCAGCAGCTTGGAAACAGGGAGCAATCAGCCCCAGCATTTT. Its protein is CASSLETGSNQPQHF.

This chain connects TRBV11-3 to TRBJ2-2; TRBD2 might be the D (5 bases). CDR3 length equals 15 residues. Between the trimmed V and J ends, which lost 0 bases and 5 bases, there was a span of 10 bases. In germline, CDR1 is SGHNT, CDR2 YENEEA. Here the CDR3 reads CASSLEGLATGELFF. Written as DNA, the CDR3 is TGTGCCAGCAGCTTAGAGGGCCTAGCAACCGGGGAGCTGTTTTTT.

The rearrangement joins TRBV5-4 to TRBJ2-1; 7 bases map to TRBD2. CDR1 is SGHNT, CDR2 YYREEE, per germline (reference sequence). V was pared by 4 bases and J by 11 bases, with 9 bases of the junction left unmatched. The CDR3 covers 13 residues. The CDR3 protein is CASSTGTNQKQFF. The CDR3 region has the DNA TGTGCCAGCAGCACCGGGACTAATCAGAAGCAGTTCTTC.

This clonotype was picked up many times. The V call is TRBV27, the J call TRBJ2-1; D gene unclear. Germline CDR1 reads MNHEY; CDR2 reads SMNVEV (reference sequence). The V and J ends lost 3 bases and 5 bases respectively, with 2 bases between them. The length of the CDR3 is 11 residues. For the CDR3, the DNA is TGTGCCAGCAGTTTCCACAATGAGCAGTTCTTC. It encodes CASSFHNEQFF.

This chain uses TRBV4-1 with TRBJ2-7, with 14 bases fitting TRBD2. This CDR3 region has 17 residues. Germline trimming cut 4 bases from V and 2 bases from J; bases unmatched to any gene: 7. Per germline, CDR1 MGHRA and CDR2 YSYEKL. The CDR3 loop is CASSRLGLAGGAYEQYF. Here the CDR3 DNA reads TGCGCCAGCAGCCGCCTAGGACTAGCGGGGGGTGCCTACGAGCAGTACTTC.

This clonotype has just a few counts. The chain combines TRBV4-2 with TRBJ2-7, with TRBD2 matching over 13 bases. The CDR3 is 15 residues long. The trim removed 0 bases at V and 10 bases at J, leaving 6 bases unmatched. Per germline, CDR1 LGHNA and CDR2 YNFKEQ. DNA for the CDR3: TGTGCCAGCAGCCAAGATCGGACTAGCGGGAGAGGACAGTACTTC. Translation gives CASSQDRTSGRGQYF.

This chain links TRBV6-1 with TRBJ1-5; 8 bases match TRBD1. CDR1 and CDR2 (germline): MNHNS, SASEGT. Unmatched junction bases numbered 7, after V lost 4 bases and J lost 2 bases. This CDR3 contains 16 residues. CDR3 region: CASSAAGGRGNQPQHF. In nucleotides, the CDR3 is TGTGCCAGCAGTGCAGCAGGGGGCCGGGGCAATCAGCCCCAGCATTTT.

V gene TRBV27 combines with J gene TRBJ1-6, with D unclear. The CDR3 has 12 amino acids. CDR1 is MNHEY, CDR2 SMNVEV, per germline (reference sequence). Trimming left V 7 bases short and J 14 bases short, with 15 bases between. CDR3 DNA sequence: TGTGCCAGCACACCGGGCAGCTCGACCCTCCACTTT. It is translated as CASTPGSSTLHF.

V is TRBV7-6 and J is TRBJ2-1, with D possibly TRBD2 on 7 matching bases. Per the germline V gene, CDR1 is SGHVS and CDR2 is FNYEAQ. V lost 1 base to trimming and J lost 9 bases, with 19 bases between them. This CDR3 comprises 16 residues. Here the CDR3 reads CASSLVEGGRAVEQFF. CDR3 DNA: TGTGCCAGCAGCTTAGTAGAGGGGGGGAGGGCCGTTGAGCAGTTCTTC.

Only a few counts were recorded for this clonotype. The V gene is TRBV12-3 or TRBV12-4, the J gene TRBJ1-5; D remains unclear. The CDR3 has 16 residues. Deletions cut 6 bases from V and 0 bases from J, with 15 bases between. The CDR3 DNA reads TGTGCCAGCAGCCTCGTCCCATTCAGTAGCAATCAGCCCCAGCATTTT. It codes for CASSLVPFSSNQPQHF.

CDR3 sequence: CASSLAGQGTYGYTF. CDR3 sequence (DNA): TGTGCCAGCAGCTTAGCGGGACAGGGCACCTATGGCTACACCTTC. This chain connects TRBV7-9 to TRBJ1-2; the match to TRBD1 covers 9 bases. The J segment lost 4 bases and the V segment lost 0 bases, leaving 3 bases of the junction unmatched. This CDR3 spans 15 amino acids. CDR1 SEHNR and CDR2 FQNEAQ come from the germline V gene (reference sequence).

This rearrangement joins TRBV7-9 to TRBJ1-1; D not certain. The CDR3 length is 13 residues. The V and J ends lost 1 base and 5 bases respectively, with 8 bases between them. Germline values: CDR1 SEHNR, CDR2 FQNEAQ (reference sequence). DNA of the CDR3: TGTGCCAGCAGCTTAGGGGTTGCTACTGAAGCTTTCTTT. Amino acids: CASSLGVATEAFF.

This clonotype has ten or more counts. The CDR3 here is CASSQGLLRGAKNIQYF. The CDR3 nucleotides are TGCGCCAGCAGCCAAGGACTTTTGCGGGGGGCCAAAAACATTCAGTACTTC. This chain uses TRBV4-1 with TRBJ2-4; 7 nucleotides match TRBD2. The CDR3 runs to 17 residues. The V segment lost 1 base and the J segment 1 base; nucleotides outside the gene matches: 7. Germline V lookup: CDR1 MGHRA, CDR2 YSYEKL.

This rearrangement joins TRBV7-3 to TRBJ2-7; 13 bases map to TRBD2. The CDR3 contains 20 residues. Per the germline V gene, CDR1 is SGHTA and CDR2 is FQGTGA. Germline trimming cut 5 bases from V and 6 bases from J; bases unmatched to any gene: 22. The CDR3, as DNA: TGTGCCAGCAGCCCGAACCACTCGACAACTAGCGGGAGGGCCGTGATCGAGCAGTACTTC. Protein product: CASSPNHSTTSGRAVIEQYF.

The CDR3 reads CASSQDDRGSRGYTF. CDR3 DNA: TGTGCCAGCAGCCAAGATGACAGGGGCTCAAGAGGCTACACCTTC. The chain recombines TRBV4-2 with TRBJ1-2; 8 positions match TRBD1. Germline CDR1 reads LGHNA; CDR2 reads YNFKEQ. This CDR3 is built from 15 residues. Trimming cost V 0 bases and J 8 bases; bases outside gene matches: 8.

V and J are TRBV18 and TRBJ2-2, with 8 bases that match TRBD1. Germline CDR1 reads KGHSH; CDR2 reads LQKENI. CDR3 size: 15 residues. V was clipped by 3 bases and J by 6 bases; unmatched bases: 6. The CDR3 loop is CASSPGTGASGELFF. The CDR3 region has the DNA TGTGCCAGCTCACCCGGGACAGGAGCCTCCGGGGAGCTGTTTTTT.

This clonotype was found a few times. The chain employs TRBV5-1 and TRBJ1-5; D call uncertain. Germline V gene sequence: CDR1 SGHRS, CDR2 YFSETQ. This CDR3 has 18 residues. V was trimmed by 4 bases and J by 0 bases, leaving 20 bases between them. The CDR3 DNA sequence: TGCGCCAGCAGCCTCATACCACGAGGACGTAATAGCAATCAGCCCCAGCATTTT. It yields the protein CASSLIPRGRNSNQPQHF.

Remarks on this clonotype: An end of the junction differs from the germline gene, which may be a read error. The chain carries TRBV11-2 and TRBJ2-1; the match to TRBD2 covers 11 bases. In germline, CDR1 is SGHAT, CDR2 FQNNGV. This CDR3 region has 13 residues. The CDR3 bases are TGTGCCAGCAGGACTAGCGGGAACAAGGAGCAGTTCTTC. Encoded protein: CASRTSGNKEQFF.

The chain joins TRBV24-1 to TRBJ2-4; D not certain. This CDR3 is built from 13 residues. With 12 bases removed from V and 0 bases from J, the gap between germline ends came to 11 bases. CDR1 is KGHDR and CDR2 is SFDVKD in the germline V gene. The CDR3, as DNA: TGTGCCCTTCTAGGTCTAGCCAAAAACATTCAGTACTTC. It specifies CALLGLAKNIQYF.

V and J are TRBV20-1 and TRBJ2-7; TRBD2 matches at 7 bases. Germline V gives CDR1 DFQATT, CDR2 SNEGSKA (reference sequence). The CDR3 contains 15 residues. V trimming: 1 base; J trimming: 0 bases; junction bases outside the gene matches: 6. The CDR3 here is CSARGRLALSYEQYF. The CDR3 region has the DNA TGCAGTGCTAGAGGTCGACTAGCCCTCTCCTACGAGCAGTACTTC.